Listed here is a single T cell receptor beta chain. Its antigen is unknown. The sample belongs to a study of shared clonotypes between healthy human individuals. For the study at large: Per donor, three plates held CD4 naive cells, three held CD4 memory, two held CD8 naive and one held CD8 memory. General study points: The low donor count limited represented genetic and exposure-history diversity.

Naive CD8 cells lacked CD45RO and underwent positive selection for CCR7, leaving out terminally differentiated effector memory CD45RA+ cells. Only Caucasian adults living in Nashville, Tennessee made up the donor group. Clones were read by immunoSEQ multiplex PCR, and TCRdb kept only the in-frame ones, dropping some. Here the sample spans about 2.2 million clones, 85% to 95% being singletons. The germline V gene encodes CDR1 MRHNA and CDR2 SNTAGT. The junction had 7 bases not matched to a gene; V was cut back by 1 base and J by 7 bases. This CDR3 spans 15 amino acids. The specimen sequenced was naive CD8+ T cells from PBMCs. This clonotype was sampled from a man aged 18 to 30 in good health. Some clones in this sample may be carry-over from other donors' samples. The rearrangement links TRBV6-4 to TRBJ2-1; TRBD2 matches 7 bases. CDR3 in amino acids: CASSDLAGVGNEQFF. The CDR3, as DNA: TGTGCCAGCAGTGACTTGGCGGGAGTTGGTAATGAGCAGTTCTTC.